Sequencing of this T cell receptor (beta chain) was carried out in a study of cytomegalovirus exposure and HLA in healthy donors. Study outcomes and limitations: Further analysis, carried out later, found HLA-associated TCR beta chains more clonally expanded than equally common other chains. Previously analyzed data showed that most TCR beta V segments were productive at a frequency of about 87% or about 30%. When the data were analyzed later, several of the most significant clusters appeared to be linked to common viral pathogens.

Although they were nominally healthy when sampled, donors likely had unrecorded immune exposures. This clone has just a few counts. The antigen is undetermined. A multiplex PCR was run with 60 Vbeta primers and 13 Jbeta primers. Data came from immunoSEQ multiplex PCR; TCRdb stores just in-frame clones and leaves some out. The table lists over 150,000 clones, 80% of them singletons. The germline V gene has CDR1 MNHNS and CDR2 SASEGT. V was clipped by 4 bases and J by 5 bases; unmatched bases: 6. The CDR3 sequence is 15 residues long. The chain has TRBV6-1 and TRBJ2-3; 10 bases match TRBD1. This TCR was sampled from a man aged 25 to 40 in good health and CMV-seropositive. Material for sequencing was PBMCs. The CDR3 sequence: CASSAGTGDGDTQYF. The CDR3 DNA reads TGTGCCAGCAGTGCCGGGACAGGGGACGGAGATACGCAGTATTTT.